This T cell receptor beta chain is drawn from a study of T cell responses to AZD1222 COVID-19 vaccine. The germline V gene encodes CDR1 SGHDT and CDR2 YYEEEE. V shed 1 base and J shed 0 bases, with 2 bases lying between them. The CDR3 is 12 amino acids. The protocol was immunoSEQ multiplex PCR, while the TCRdb copy is restricted to in-frame clones and leaves out a portion. This sample carries 84,000 or so clones, around 90% of them seen once, and the ten largest clones take more than 5%. Whole-study findings and limits: Reportedly, close to half of spike-specific TCRs are directed against unmutated variant regions. Among AZD1222 vaccinees, only six or seven were seropositive at baseline. With two AZD1222 doses given, Spike-specific TCR breadth and depth both rose.

Worth noting for this clone: Its antigen is not identified.

The V and J genes are TRBV5-6 and TRBJ2-7; D uncertain. Sequenced material: peripheral blood, taken on day 0 of MenACWY control vaccination. The TCR comes from an adult in good health. The CDR3, as DNA: TGTGCCAGCAGCTTGACCTCCTACGAGCAGTACTTC. Protein product: CASSLTSYEQYF. Drawing the rest from reference TRBV5-6 and TRBJ2-7, the complete variable domain is DAGVTQSPTHLIKTRGQQVTLRCSPKSGHDTVSWYQQALGQGPQFIFQYYEEEERQRGNFPDRFSGHQFPNYSSELNVNALLLGDSALYLCASSLTSYEQYFGPGTRLTVT.